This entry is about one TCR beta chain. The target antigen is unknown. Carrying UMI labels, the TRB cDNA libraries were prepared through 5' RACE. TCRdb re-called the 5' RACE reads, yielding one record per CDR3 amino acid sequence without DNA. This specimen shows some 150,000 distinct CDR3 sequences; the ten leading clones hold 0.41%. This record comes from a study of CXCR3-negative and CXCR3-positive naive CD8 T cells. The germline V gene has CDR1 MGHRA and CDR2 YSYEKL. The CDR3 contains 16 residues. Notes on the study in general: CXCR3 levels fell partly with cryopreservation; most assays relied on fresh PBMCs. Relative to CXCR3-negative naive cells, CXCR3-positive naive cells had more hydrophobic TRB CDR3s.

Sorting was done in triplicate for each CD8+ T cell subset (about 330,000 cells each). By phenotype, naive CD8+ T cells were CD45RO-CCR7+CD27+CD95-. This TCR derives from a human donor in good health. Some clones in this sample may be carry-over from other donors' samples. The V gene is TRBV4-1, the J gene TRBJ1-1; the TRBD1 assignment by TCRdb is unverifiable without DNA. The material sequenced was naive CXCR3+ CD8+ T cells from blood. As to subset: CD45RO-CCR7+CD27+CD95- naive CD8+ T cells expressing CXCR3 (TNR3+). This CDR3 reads CASSQVGKVDGTEAFF.